This T cell receptor beta chain emerged from a study of cytomegalovirus exposure and HLA in healthy donors. Study-level findings and limits: With high specificity and sensitivity, the classifier reportedly diagnosed cytomegalovirus status. Within the 130 or so validation repertoires, first-cohort TCR clusters tended to co-occur, according to a later analysis. Whilst most TCR sequences proved rare, a subset of public TCRs occurred across many donors. In vitro testing confirmed a few CMV-associated chains as specific for CMV antigens.

The J segment lost 8 bases and the V segment lost 3 bases, leaving 12 bases of the junction unmatched. The CDR3 has 16 amino acids. Germline assignment: CDR1 SEHNR and CDR2 FQNEAQ (reference sequence). Assay: immunoSEQ multiplex PCR; the TCRdb copy retains only in-frame clones and omits some. The sample has under 150,000 clones, 85% to 90% seen once. With regard to this clone: What it recognizes is unknown.

The clonotype was recovered from a woman between 18 and 29 years old in good health and CMV-seronegative. Sequencing was done on a sample of PBMCs. This chain links TRBV7-9 with TRBJ2-1, with 8 positions matching TRBD1. The CDR3: CASSFSPGQEGDEQFF. The CDR3 coding sequence is TGTGCCAGCAGCTTCTCTCCGGGACAGGAAGGTGATGAGCAGTTCTTC.